This T cell receptor (beta chain) was profiled in a study of cytomegalovirus exposure and HLA in healthy donors. The junction had 1 base not matched to a gene; V was cut back by 5 bases and J by 5 bases. The CDR3 sequence is 12 residues long. Germline V CDR1 and CDR2: ENHRY, SYGVKD. PCR used 60 Vbeta primers and 13 Jbeta primers. The repertoire was sequenced with immunoSEQ multiplex PCR; TCRdb's copy has only in-frame clones and lacks some. The sample holds approximately 170,000 clones, 80% seen once. The sequence was collected from a woman in her forties or fifties in good health and CMV-seropositive. The sequenced sample consisted of PBMCs. The rearrangement joins TRBV10-3 to TRBJ1-2, with 8 positions matching TRBD1. In nucleotides, the CDR3 is TGTGCCATCAGTACAGGGGGATATGGCTACACCTTC. Encoded protein: CAISTGGYGYTF.